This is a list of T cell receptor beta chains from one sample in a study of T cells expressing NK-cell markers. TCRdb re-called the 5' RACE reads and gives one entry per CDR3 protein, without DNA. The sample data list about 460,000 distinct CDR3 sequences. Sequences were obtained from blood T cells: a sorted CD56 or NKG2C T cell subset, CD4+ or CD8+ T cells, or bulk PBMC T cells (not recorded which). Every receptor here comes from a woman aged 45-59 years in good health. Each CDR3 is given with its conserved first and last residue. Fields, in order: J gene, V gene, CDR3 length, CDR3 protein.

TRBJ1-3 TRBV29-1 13 CSVRQGGGNTIYF
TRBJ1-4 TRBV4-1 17 CASSQEGNRPLYEKLFF
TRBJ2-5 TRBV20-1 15 CSARDLGGNQETQYF
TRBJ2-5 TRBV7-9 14 CASSVLAGQETQYF
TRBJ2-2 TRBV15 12 CATSRDVGELFF
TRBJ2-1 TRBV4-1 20 CASSQASLRREGRTGDEQFF
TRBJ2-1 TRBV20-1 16 CSARVVGAFPRDEQFF
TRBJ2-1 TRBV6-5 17 CASSYSLLAGVVNEQFF
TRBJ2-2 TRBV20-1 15 CSAFRGAPSGGELFF
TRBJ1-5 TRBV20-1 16 CSASSGTGGGHQPQHF
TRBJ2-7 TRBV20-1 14 CSARRLGSSYEQYF
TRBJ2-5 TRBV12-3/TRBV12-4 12 CASSSDWETQYF
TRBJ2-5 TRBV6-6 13 CAGGGGLGETQYF
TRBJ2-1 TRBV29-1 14 CSGRRASRYNEQFF
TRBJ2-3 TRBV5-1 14 CASSGDSNTDTQYF
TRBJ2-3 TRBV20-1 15 CSASDSGRGGLAQYF
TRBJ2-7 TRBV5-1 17 CASSLGASRLSSYEQYF
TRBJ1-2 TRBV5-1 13 CASSLSGTGGYTF
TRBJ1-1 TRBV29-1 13 CSANRQGNSEAFF
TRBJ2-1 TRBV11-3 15 CASSWGSSGYNEQFF
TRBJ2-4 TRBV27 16 CASSALTGLAKNIQYF
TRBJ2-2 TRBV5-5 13 CASSSRVSGELFF
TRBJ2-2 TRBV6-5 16 CASRTRLAGNTGELFF
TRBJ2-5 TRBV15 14 CATSATGVQETQYF
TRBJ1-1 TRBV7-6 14 CASSPAGVTAEAFF
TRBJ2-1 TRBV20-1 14 CSARLSQPTNEQFF
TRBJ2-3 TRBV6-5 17 CASSYSRGSRSTDTQYF
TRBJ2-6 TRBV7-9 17 CASSLVGAVSGANVLTF
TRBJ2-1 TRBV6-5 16 CASSETGGGVHNEQFF
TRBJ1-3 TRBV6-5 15 CASSYGLLSGNTIYF
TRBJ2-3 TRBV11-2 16 CASSSGTSGTTDTQYF